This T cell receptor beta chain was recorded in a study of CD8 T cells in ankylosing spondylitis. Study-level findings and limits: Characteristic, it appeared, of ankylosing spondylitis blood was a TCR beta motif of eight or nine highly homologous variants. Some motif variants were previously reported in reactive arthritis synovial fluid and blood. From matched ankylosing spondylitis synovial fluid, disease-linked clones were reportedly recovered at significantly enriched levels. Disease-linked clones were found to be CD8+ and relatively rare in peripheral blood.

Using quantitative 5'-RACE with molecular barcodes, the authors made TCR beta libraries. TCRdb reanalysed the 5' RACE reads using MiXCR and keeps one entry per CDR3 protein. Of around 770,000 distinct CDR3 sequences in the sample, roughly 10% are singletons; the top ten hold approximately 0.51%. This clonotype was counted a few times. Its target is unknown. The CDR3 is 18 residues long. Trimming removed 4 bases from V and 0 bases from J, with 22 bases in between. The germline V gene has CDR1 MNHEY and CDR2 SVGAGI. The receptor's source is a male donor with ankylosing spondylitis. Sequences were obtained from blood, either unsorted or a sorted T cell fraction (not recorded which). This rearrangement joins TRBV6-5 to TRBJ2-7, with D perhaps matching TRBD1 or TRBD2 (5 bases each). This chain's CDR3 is CASSSATPGTLVSYEQYF. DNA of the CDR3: TGTGCCAGCAGTTCTGCCACCCCCGGGACGCTTGTCTCCTACGAGCAGTACTTC.